The 12 T cell receptor beta chains reported below all come from one sample, sequenced in a study of regulatory T cells in long-lasting Graves disease. Time point: persistent/refractory GD, antithyroid drugs over 5 years with positive TRAb. From PBMCs, RNA was extracted and then used to make the TCR library. In building TCR beta libraries, iRepertoire HTBI primers were used together with Arm-PCR of CDR3 regions. Using its own MiXCR run on the multiplex PCR reads, TCRdb lists one record per CDR3 protein. Of around 460,000 distinct CDR3 sequences listed, around a fifth were seen once; the top ten hold roughly 14%. The source material was peripheral blood mononuclear cells (PBMCs), sampled when the disease was refractory, from a patient treated with antithyroid drugs. The origin of the receptors is a female donor with Graves disease.

This clonotype was detected only a few times. CDR3 nucleotide sequence: TGTGCCAGCAGCGTAGACGATGAAGAGACCCAGTACTTC. Amino acid sequence: CASSVDDEETQYF. The chain joins TRBV9 to TRBJ2-5; D call uncertain. CDR3 length: 13 amino acids. The germline V gene encodes CDR1 SGDLS and CDR2 YYNGEE. V lost 0 bases, J lost 3 bases, and 6 bases lay in between.

This clonotype showed up just a few times. The rearrangement links TRBV2 to TRBJ2-3; D might be TRBD2 (6 bases). The ends were cut back, 3 bases at V and 2 bases at J, with 12 bases in the middle. The CDR3 totals 15 residues. CDR1 is SNHLY and CDR2 is FYNNEI in the germline V gene. For the CDR3, the DNA is TGTGCCAGCAGTGAGCGGGGCCCTCTCACAGATACGCAGTATTTT. It yields the protein CASSERGPLTDTQYF.

The chain employs TRBV5-6 and TRBJ2-7, with D unclear. The CDR3 length is 13 residues. V lost 2 bases to trimming and J lost 6 bases, with 12 bases between them. CDR1 and CDR2 (germline): SGHDT, YYEEEE. The CDR3, as DNA: TGTGCCAGCAGCTTTGTTGGGTCCCTCGAGCAGTACTTC. Translating gives CASSFVGSLEQYF.

The sample holds many counts of this clonotype. The rearrangement joins TRBV6-1 to TRBJ1-2; D remains unclear. V dropped 6 bases and J dropped 8 bases, with 16 bases sitting between them. This CDR3 region has 13 residues. Germline V gene data show CDR1 as MNHNS and CDR2 as SASEGT. CDR3 in amino acids: CASRRTGEGGYTF. CDR3 nucleotides: TGTGCCAGCAGGCGGACTGGGGAGGGAGGCTACACCTTC.

This clonotype has at least ten counts. This rearrangement joins TRBV2 to TRBJ1-1; no clear D. Germline assignment: CDR1 SNHLY and CDR2 FYNNEI. The CDR3 has 16 residues. Trimming removed 8 bases from V and 0 bases from J, with 19 bases in between. Here the CDR3 reads CASSRQPFPMNTEAFF. The DNA of the CDR3 is TGTGCCAGCTCTCGTCAGCCGTTTCCCATGAACACTGAAGCTTTCTTT.

This clonotype was counted at least ten times. The chain joins TRBV28 to TRBJ2-2; D gene unclear. The CDR3 consists of 13 residues. Trimming pared 3 bases from V and 5 bases from J, leaving 7 bases between. Germline V gene data show CDR1 as MDHEN and CDR2 as SYDVKM. This chain's CDR3 is CASSFSRTGELFF. The CDR3 nucleotides are TGTGCCAGCAGTTTCAGCCGAACCGGGGAGCTGTTTTTT.

Only a few counts were recorded for this clonotype. The rearrangement links TRBV10-3 to TRBJ1-1; TRBD1 aligns across 7 bases. Per the germline V gene, CDR1 is ENHRY and CDR2 is SYGVKD. V shed 8 bases and J 1 base; nucleotides not matched to a gene: 13. This CDR3 region has 16 residues. The CDR3 nucleotides read TGTGCCATCGCCGGACAGGCGGGTCAAAGGAACACTGAAGCTTTCTTT. It translates to CAIAGQAGQRNTEAFF.

V and J are TRBV29-1 and TRBJ1-1; 7 bases map to TRBD1. Germline V gives CDR1 SQVTM, CDR2 ANQGSEA. Trimming at V came to 5 bases and at J to 0 bases, leaving 3 bases not matched to a gene. The CDR3 is made up of 13 amino acids. The CDR3 sequence is CSVYRGMNTEAFF. CDR3 coding DNA: TGCAGCGTTTACAGGGGCATGAACACTGAAGCTTTCTTT. The full variable domain, its missing parts supplied by reference TRBV29-1 and TRBJ1-1, is SAVISQKPSRDICQRGTSLTIQCQVDSQVTMMFWYRQQPGQSLTLIATANQGSEATYESGFVIDKFPISRPNLTFSTLTVSNMSPEDSSIYLCSVYRGMNTEAFFGQGTRLTVV.

This clonotype was found a few times. The genes are TRBV30 and TRBJ1-1; no reliable D call. The CDR3 contains 12 residues. The V end lost 4 bases, the J end lost 0 bases, and 6 bases lay between the germline ends. Germline loops: CDR1 GTSNPN, CDR2 SVGIG (reference sequence). CDR3 sequence reads: CAWTRLNTEAFF. The CDR3 DNA follows: TGTGCCTGGACCAGGCTGAACACTGAAGCTTTCTTT.

For this clonotype: A much more abundant neighbour one base away suggests this may be a read error. This chain links TRBV12-3 or TRBV12-4 with TRBJ2-7, with D uncertain. This CDR3 region has 13 residues. CDR3 in DNA: TGTGTCAGCAGTCCCGCAGTATTGGCCGAGCAGTACTTC. Protein: CVSSPAVLAEQYF.

V and J are TRBV11-1 and TRBJ2-7; 9 nucleotides agree with TRBD1. Germline V lookup: CDR1 SGHAT, CDR2 FQDESV (reference sequence). The CDR3 runs to 16 residues. V dropped 3 bases and J dropped 7; count of bases not matched to a gene: 13. CDR3 bases: TGTGCCAGCAGCTTGCTGGGACAGGGAACGGGTGGAGAGCAGTACTTC. Translation: CASSLLGQGTGGEQYF.

The chain employs TRBV6-1 and TRBJ2-6; the match to TRBD2 covers 8 bases. With 11 bases clipped from V and 0 bases from J, the junction kept 9 bases outside the gene matches. Germline values: CDR1 MNHNS, CDR2 SASEGT. This CDR3 comprises 16 residues. The CDR3 sequence: CAAAGGATSGANVLTF. The DNA of the CDR3 is TGTGCCGCTGCCGGGGGGGCAACCTCTGGGGCCAACGTCCTGACTTTC.